Listed here are 8 T cell receptor beta chains from one sample, sequenced in a study of T cell repertoires in cytomegalovirus infection. TCRdb analysed the reads with MiXCR anew, one entry per CDR3 protein. The data show 360,000 or so distinct CDR3 sequences, about 35% seen once. For these receptors, no antigen is known. The sequenced sample was cultured PBMCs, obtained from culture after CMV antigen stimulation. All receptors derive from a human donor in good health (CMV status not recorded). Some clones in this sample may be carry-over from other donors' samples.

In this sample, this clonotype turned up many times. V is TRBV7-2 and J is TRBJ1-5, with a possible D match to TRBD1 (6 bases). Trimming left V 1 base short and J 1 base short, with 8 bases between. Germline V gene sequence: CDR1 SGHTA, CDR2 FQGNSA. The CDR3 length is 15 residues. This chain's CDR3 is CASSLVTGSNQPQHF. In DNA, the CDR3 is TGTGCCAGCAGCTTAGTAACAGGGAGCAATCAGCCCCAGCATTTT.

The CDR3 spells CAIRPGGTGETQYF. Here the CDR3 DNA reads TGTGCCATCAGACCAGGGGGCACCGGAGAGACCCAGTACTTC. The chain employs TRBV10-3 and TRBJ2-5; 8 bases agree with TRBD1. Trimming took 6 bases from V and 4 from J; bases not matched to a gene: 7. Germline loops: CDR1 ENHRY, CDR2 SYGVKD. The CDR3 is made up of 14 amino acids.

CDR3 protein: CSAGRQPGTDTQYF. CDR3 sequence (DNA): TGCAGTGCCGGACGGCAGCCTGGCACAGATACGCAGTATTTT. The chain couples TRBV20-1 to TRBJ2-3; the D is unclear. From germline, CDR1 is DFQATT and CDR2 SNEGSKA (reference sequence). The length of the CDR3 is 14 residues. The ends were cut back, 6 bases at V and 1 base at J, with 14 bases in the middle.

This clonotype was found a few times. V gene TRBV12-5 combines with J gene TRBJ1-5; D is unclear. V gave up 1 base and J gave up 7 bases, with 11 bases separating them. CDR3 length: 14 amino acids. The V gene's germline CDR1 is LGHNT and CDR2 FRNRAP. Here the CDR3 DNA reads TGTGCTAGTGGTTTGGGGACCGGAGGGCAGCCCCAGCATTTT. It codes for CASGLGTGGQPQHF. The variable domain in full, completed from reference TRBV12-5 and TRBJ1-5, reads DARVTQTPRHKVTEMGQEVTMRCQPILGHNTVFWYRQTMMQGLELLAYFRNRAPLDDSGMPKDRFSAEMPDATLATLKIQPSEPRDSAVYFCASGLGTGGQPQHFGDGTRLSIL.

A note on this clonotype: The junction shows a germline mismatch at one end, possibly a read error. This chain joins TRBV28 and TRBJ2-2; possibly TRBD2 for D (6 bases). CDR3 length: 13 amino acids. The germline gives CDR1 MDHEN, CDR2 SYDVKM. CDR3 residues: CASRRLVPGELLF. The CDR3 DNA is TGTGCCAGCAGACGACTAGTTCCCGGGGAGCTGTTATTT.

This clonotype was picked up a small number of times. This chain connects TRBV28 to TRBJ1-4; a possible D gene is TRBD1 (5 bases). CDR3 length: 14 amino acids. Per the germline V gene, CDR1 is MDHEN and CDR2 is SYDVKM. The V and J ends lost 3 bases and 6 bases respectively, with 11 bases between them. The CDR3 reads CASSFQGSDEKLFF. The CDR3 DNA sequence: TGTGCCAGCAGTTTCCAGGGATCTGATGAAAAACTGTTTTTT.

The chain recombines TRBV19 with TRBJ2-5, with 10 bases identical to TRBD1. CDR3 size: 15 residues. With 4 bases clipped from V and 3 bases from J, the junction kept 5 bases outside the gene matches. CDR1 is LNHDA, CDR2 SQIVND, per germline (reference sequence). The CDR3 sequence is CASSKTGGLEETQYF. Here the CDR3 DNA reads TGTGCCAGTAGTAAGACAGGGGGCTTGGAAGAGACCCAGTACTTC. The full variable domain, completed using reference TRBV19 and TRBJ2-5, is DGGITQSPKYLFRKEGQNVTLSCEQNLNHDAMYWYRQDPGQGLRLIYYSQIVNDFQKGDIAEGYSVSREKKESFPLTVTSAQKNPTAFYLCASSKTGGLEETQYFGPGTRLLVL.

This clonotype has just a few counts. This chain connects TRBV5-4 to TRBJ2-3; tentative D call: TRBD2 (7 bases). With 4 bases removed from V and 4 bases from J, the gap between germline ends came to 19 bases. Germline-derived CDR1 and CDR2 are SGHNT and YYREEE (reference sequence). CDR3 length: 16 amino acids. Here the CDR3 reads CASSRGAGSVADTQYF. In nucleotides, the CDR3 is TGTGCCAGCAGCCGGGGGGCGGGAAGTGTCGCAGATACGCAGTATTTT.